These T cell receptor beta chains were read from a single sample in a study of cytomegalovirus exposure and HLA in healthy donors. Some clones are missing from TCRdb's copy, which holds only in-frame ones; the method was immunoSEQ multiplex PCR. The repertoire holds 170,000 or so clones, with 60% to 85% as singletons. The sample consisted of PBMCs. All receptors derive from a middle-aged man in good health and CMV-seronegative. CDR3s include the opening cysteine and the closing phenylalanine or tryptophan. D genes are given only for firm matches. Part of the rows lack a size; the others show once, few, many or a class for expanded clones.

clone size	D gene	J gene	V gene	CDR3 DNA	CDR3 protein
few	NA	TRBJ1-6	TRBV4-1	TGCGCCAGCAGCCAAGACTACAGGGCTAGTTCACCCCTCCACTTT	CASSQDYRASSPLHF
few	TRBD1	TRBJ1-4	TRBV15	TGTGCCACCAGCAGAGAGAGACAGGGGGCAACTAATGAAAAACTGTTTTTT	CATSRERQGATNEKLFF
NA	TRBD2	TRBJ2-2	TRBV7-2	TGTGCCAGCAGCCGTAGCGGGGGGGCGAACACCGGGGAGCTGTTTTTT	CASSRSGGANTGELFF
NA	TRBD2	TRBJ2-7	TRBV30	TGTGCCTGGACGGCTAGCGGGAGGACCTGGAACTACGAGCAGTACTTC	CAWTASGRTWNYEQYF
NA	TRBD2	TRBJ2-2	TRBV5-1	TGCGCCAGCAATAGCGGGAGGGCGGACACCGGGGAGCTGTTTTTT	CASNSGRADTGELFF
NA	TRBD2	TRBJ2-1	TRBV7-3	TGTGCCAGCAGCTCCCGGACTAGCGGACTTGCGAGGAATGAGCAGTTCTTC	CASSSRTSGLARNEQFF
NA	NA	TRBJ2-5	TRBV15	TGTGCCACCAGCAGAGATGGTAGGGGCCAGTACTTC	CATSRDGRGQYF
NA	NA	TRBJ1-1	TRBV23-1	TGCGCCAGCAGTCGACTGATTCGCAGCACTGAAGCTTTCTTT	CASSRLIRSTEAFF
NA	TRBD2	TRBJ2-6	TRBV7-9	TGTGCCAGCAGCTCGGGACTAGCGGGAGGGCCTCCCGGGGCCAACGTCCTGACTTTC	CASSSGLAGGPPGANVLTF
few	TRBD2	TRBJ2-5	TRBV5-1	TGCGCCAGCAGCTTGGGCCTTGGCGGGGGGGCAACAGAGACCCAGTACTTC	CASSLGLGGGATETQYF
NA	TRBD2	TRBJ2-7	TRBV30	TGTGCCTGCACCCTAGCGGGATCCTACGAGCAGTACTTC	CACTLAGSYEQYF
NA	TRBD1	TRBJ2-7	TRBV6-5	TGTGCCAGCAGTTACTCGGGCGGGACAGGATGGTACGAGCAGTACTTC	CASSYSGGTGWYEQYF
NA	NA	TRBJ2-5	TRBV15	TGTGCCACCAGCGACCACGGAGAGGTCCAAGAGACCCAGTACTTC	CATSDHGEVQETQYF
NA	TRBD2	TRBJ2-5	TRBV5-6	TGTGCCAGCAGACTAGCGGGGGGAGAGACCCAGTACTTC	CASRLAGGETQYF
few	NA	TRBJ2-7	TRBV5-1	TGCGCCAGCAGCTTGGGACTAGGACGGTACTTC	CASSLGLGRYF
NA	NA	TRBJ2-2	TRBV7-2	TGTGCCAGCAGCCCCCCGGGGAGGTCTGGAGTCGGGGAGCTGTTTTTT	CASSPPGRSGVGELFF
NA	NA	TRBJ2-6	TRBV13	TGTGCCAGCAGCTTAGATAGCAGAACTGGGGCCAACGTCCTGACTTTC	CASSLDSRTGANVLTF
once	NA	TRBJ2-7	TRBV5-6	TGTGCCAGCAGCTCCTTTCACTTCTCCTACGAGCAGTACTTC	CASSSFHFSYEQYF
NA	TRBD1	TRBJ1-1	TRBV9	TGTGCCAGCAGCGGAGGCGGGACAGGGGAATCTGAAGCTTTCTTT	CASSGGGTGESEAFF
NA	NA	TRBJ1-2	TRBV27	TGTGCCAGCAGCCCCCTGGACACGGGTGGAGGCTACACCTTC	CASSPLDTGGGYTF
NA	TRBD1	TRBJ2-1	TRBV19	TGTGCCAGTATAGGACAGGGGAACAATGAGCAGTTCTTC	CASIGQGNNEQFF
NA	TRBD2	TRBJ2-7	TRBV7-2	TGTGCCAGCAGCGCCCGACTAGCGTCCGAGCAGTACTTC	CASSARLASEQYF
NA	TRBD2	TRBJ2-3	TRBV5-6	TGTGCCAGCAGCTTAAAGACGGGAGGGGCTAGCACAGATACGCAGTATTTT	CASSLKTGGASTDTQYF
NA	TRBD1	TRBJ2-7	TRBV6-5	TGTGCCAGCAGTTGGGGACAGGCCGTAGGCGAGCAGTACTTC	CASSWGQAVGEQYF
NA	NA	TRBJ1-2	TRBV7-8	TGTGCCAGCAGCTTAGGGAAGGCGAGGATCACGGGGGGCTACACCTTC	CASSLGKARITGGYTF
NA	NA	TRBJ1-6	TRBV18	TGTGCCAGCTCACCATTAAAAGGGGGAAATTCACCCCTCCACTTT	CASSPLKGGNSPLHF
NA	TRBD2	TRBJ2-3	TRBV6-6	TGTGCCAGTAGTACGGGGAGGGTGGTCTCAGATACGCAGTATTTT	CASSTGRVVSDTQYF
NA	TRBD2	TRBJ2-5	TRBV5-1	TGCGCCAGCAGCCCCGGGACTAGCGGGGCCCCAGAGACCCAGTACTTC	CASSPGTSGAPETQYF
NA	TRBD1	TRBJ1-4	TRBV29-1	TGCAGCGTTGAAAGATGGGGGGACAGGGCCGGGGAAAAACTGTTTTTT	CSVERWGDRAGEKLFF
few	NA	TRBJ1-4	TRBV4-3	TGCGCCAGCAGCCAAGAAATGGCAGGGACTAATGAAAAACTGTTTTTT	CASSQEMAGTNEKLFF
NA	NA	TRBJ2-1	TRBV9	TGTGCCAGCAGCGTAGGGCCGGGACAAACTATTCCCGAGGGCTACAATGAGCAGTTCTTC	CASSVGPGQTIPEGYNEQFF
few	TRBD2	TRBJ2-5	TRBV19	TGTGCCAGCGCCGGGACTAGCGGGGGGGCCTCTGAAGAGACCCAGTACTTC	CASAGTSGGASEETQYF
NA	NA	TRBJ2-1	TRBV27	TGTGCCAGCAGTGCCCTGCTACAGCGGCGGTCCAACAATGAGCAGTTCTTC	CASSALLQRRSNNEQFF
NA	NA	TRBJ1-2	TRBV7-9	TGTGCCAGCAGCTTGCGGAGTTATGGCTACACCTTC	CASSLRSYGYTF
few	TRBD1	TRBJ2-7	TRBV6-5	TGTGCCAGCAGTAAGGGGACAGGGATCTACGAGCAGTACTTC	CASSKGTGIYEQYF